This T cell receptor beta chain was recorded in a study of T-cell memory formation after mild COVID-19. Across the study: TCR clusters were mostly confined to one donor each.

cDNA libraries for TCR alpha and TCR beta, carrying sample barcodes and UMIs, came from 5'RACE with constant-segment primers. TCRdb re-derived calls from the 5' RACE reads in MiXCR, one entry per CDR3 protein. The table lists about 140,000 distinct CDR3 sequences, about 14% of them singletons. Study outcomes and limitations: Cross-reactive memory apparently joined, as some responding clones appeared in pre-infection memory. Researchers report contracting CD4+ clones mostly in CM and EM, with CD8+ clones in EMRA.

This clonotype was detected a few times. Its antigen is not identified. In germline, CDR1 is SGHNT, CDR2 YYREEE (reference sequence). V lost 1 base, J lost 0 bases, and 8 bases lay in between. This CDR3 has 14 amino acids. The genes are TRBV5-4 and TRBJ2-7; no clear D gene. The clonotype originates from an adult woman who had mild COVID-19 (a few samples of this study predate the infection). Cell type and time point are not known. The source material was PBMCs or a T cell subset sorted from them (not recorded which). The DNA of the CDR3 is TGTGCCAGCAGCTTGACTTGGAGCTCCTACGAGCAGTACTTC. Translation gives CASSLTWSSYEQYF.